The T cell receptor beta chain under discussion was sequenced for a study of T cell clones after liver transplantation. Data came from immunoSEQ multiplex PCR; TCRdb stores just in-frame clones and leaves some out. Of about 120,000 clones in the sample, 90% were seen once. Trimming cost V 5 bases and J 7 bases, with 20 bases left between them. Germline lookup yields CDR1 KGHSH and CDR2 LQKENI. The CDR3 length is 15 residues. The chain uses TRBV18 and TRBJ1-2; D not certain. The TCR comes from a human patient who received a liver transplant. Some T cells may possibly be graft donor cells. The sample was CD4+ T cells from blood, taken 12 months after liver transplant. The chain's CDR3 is CASSSALDAAGGYTF. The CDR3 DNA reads TGTGCCAGCTCATCGGCCCTTGACGCCGCAGGTGGCTACACCTTC.